This entry lists 14 T cell receptor beta chains sequenced from one sample in a study of blood T cell repertoires in COVID-19. Sequencing was performed with immunoSEQ multiplex PCR; in TCRdb, only in-frame clones are kept and a portion is missing. This sample has around 230,000 clones, with roughly 88% found just once. Material for sequencing was peripheral blood. These receptors came from a man aged 30 to 45 who had recovered from COVID-19.

The rearrangement uses TRBV19 and TRBJ1-6; possibly TRBD1 for D (6 bases). The ends were cut back, 5 bases at V and 9 bases at J, with 17 bases in the middle. The CDR3 extends over 15 amino acids. The germline V gene has CDR1 LNHDA and CDR2 SQIVND (reference sequence). This chain's CDR3 is CASSPLGAGSSPLHF. CDR3 sequence (DNA): TGTGCCAGTAGTCCCCTGGGGGCTGGAAGTTCACCCCTCCACTTT. Looking up the rest from reference TRBV19 and TRBJ1-6 gives the full variable domain: DGGITQSPKYLFRKEGQNVTLSCEQNLNHDAMYWYRQDPGQGLRLIYYSQIVNDFQKGDIAEGYSVSREKKESFPLTVTSAQKNPTAFYLCASSPLGAGSSPLHFGNGTRLTVT.

The gene calls are TRBV5-1 and TRBJ1-1, with D unclear. V was shortened by 0 bases and J by 4 bases, with 13 bases between the two germline ends. CDR3 size: 15 residues. Germline V gene sequence: CDR1 SGHRS, CDR2 YFSETQ. The CDR3 DNA reads as TGCGCCAGCAGCTTGGAGCTGGGCGGGGTCACTGAAGCTTTCTTT. Protein: CASSLELGGVTEAFF.

The chain couples TRBV6-2 or TRBV6-3 to TRBJ2-7; D may be TRBD1 (9 bases). This CDR3 is 17 amino acids long. CDR1 is MNHEY and CDR2 is SVGEGT in the germline V gene. Trimming stripped 4 bases from V and 4 bases from J, with 23 bases between. In DNA form, the CDR3 reads TGTGCCAGCAGTTCGGCCGGGGGGGACAGGGCAGGGTACGAGCAGTACTTC. Translating it yields CASSSAGGDRAGYEQYF.

The chain combines TRBV30 with TRBJ2-5; weak D call: TRBD1 (6 bases). CDR1 GTSNPN and CDR2 SVGIG come from the germline V gene (reference sequence). This CDR3 comprises 16 residues. Deletions cut 1 base from V and 4 bases from J, with 19 bases between. The chain's CDR3 is CAWSGVVGQGRETQYF. The CDR3 region has the DNA TGTGCCTGGAGTGGTGTTGTGGGCCAGGGGCGAGAGACCCAGTACTTC. Combining the CDR3 with reference TRBV30 and TRBJ2-5 gives the whole variable domain SQTIHQWPATLVQPVGSPLSLECTVEGTSNPNLYWYRQAAGRGLQLLFYSVGIGQISSEVPQNLSASRPQDRQFILSSKKLLLSDSGFYLCAWSGVVGQGRETQYFGPGTRLLVL.

This sequence joins TRBV4-2 and TRBJ2-5; 8 nucleotides align to TRBD2. Looked up from germline, CDR1 is LGHNA and CDR2 is YNFKEQ. This CDR3 is 15 amino acids long. Trimming cost V 2 bases and J 5 bases; bases outside gene matches: 7. The CDR3 region is CASSQTGGRPETQYF. The DNA for the CDR3 is TGTGCCAGCAGCCAAACGGGGGGGCGTCCGGAGACCCAGTACTTC.

The chain combines TRBV20-1 with TRBJ2-3, with D maybe TRBD2 (6 bases). The germline gives CDR1 DFQATT, CDR2 SNEGSKA (reference sequence). The CDR3 totals 11 residues. CDR3 loop: CNTVGGDTQYF. The CDR3 region has the DNA TGCAACACGGTCGGGGGAGATACGCAGTATTTT.

The chain carries TRBV10-2 and TRBJ2-1, with a possible D match to TRBD1 (5 bases). V shed 7 bases and J shed 10 bases, with 11 bases lying between them. This CDR3 region has 11 residues. Germline-derived CDR1 and CDR2 are WSHSY and SAAADI. CDR3 DNA: TGCGCCAGCATGCGGCAGGGAGAGCAGTTCTTC. Residues: CASMRQGEQFF.

The rearrangement joins TRBV19 to TRBJ1-4; no clear D gene. Trimming removed 10 bases at V and 7 bases at J, with 22 bases between. Germline V gives CDR1 LNHDA, CDR2 SQIVND (reference sequence). The CDR3 is 15 residues long. CDR3 protein: CATFPYKSLSEKLFF. The CDR3 bases are TGTGCCACATTCCCCTATAAGAGCCTGAGTGAAAAACTGTTTTTT.

This sequence joins TRBV6-5 and TRBJ2-7; D uncertain. There are 15 residues in the CDR3. CDR1 MNHEY and CDR2 SVGAGI come from the germline V gene. V lost 4 bases and J lost 2, with 15 bases in between. CDR3 sequence (DNA): TGTGCCAGCAGTTCTTTTGGTGTAGAAGCCTACGAGCAGTACTTC. Translated: CASSSFGVEAYEQYF.

This chain uses TRBV9 with TRBJ1-3, with D perhaps matching TRBD1 (6 bases). Per the germline V gene, CDR1 is SGDLS and CDR2 is YYNGEE. The CDR3 extends over 18 amino acids. V was shortened by 0 bases and J by 2 bases, with 18 bases between the two germline ends. The CDR3 spells CASSVEYLGGGPGNTIYF. CDR3 in DNA: TGTGCCAGCAGCGTAGAATACCTGGGGGGGGGCCCTGGAAACACCATATATTTT.

The rearrangement joins TRBV5-5 to TRBJ2-3; D is unclear. Trimming stripped 1 base from V and 0 bases from J, with 9 bases between. The CDR3 runs to 15 residues. The germline V gene has CDR1 SGHKS and CDR2 YYEKEE (reference sequence). The CDR3 sequence is CASSLTPTSTDTQYF. The DNA for the CDR3 is TGTGCCAGCAGCTTGACCCCTACTAGCACAGATACGCAGTATTTT.

The rearrangement links TRBV11-2 to TRBJ2-7, with a tentative D call TRBD1 (6 bases). Germline lookup yields CDR1 SGHAT and CDR2 FQNNGV. V lost 5 bases to trimming and J lost 5 bases, with 16 bases between them. The CDR3 contains 14 residues. The CDR3 region is CASSPSNRVHEQYF. The DNA for the CDR3 is TGTGCCAGCAGCCCATCGAACAGGGTCCACGAGCAGTACTTC.

V gene TRBV29-1 combines with J gene TRBJ1-1; TRBD1 is a possible D gene (6 bases). The length of the CDR3 is 14 residues. The germline V gene has CDR1 SQVTM and CDR2 ANQGSEA. Trimming left V 3 bases short and J 3 bases short, with 14 bases between. CDR3 loop: CSVEVGQGHTEAFF. The CDR3 region has the DNA TGCAGCGTTGAGGTGGGTCAGGGGCACACTGAAGCTTTCTTT.

The sample holds one count of this clone. CDR3 residues: CASSRRVRGETQYF. CDR3 DNA: TGTGCCAGTAGTCGTCGGGTTCGGGGGGAGACCCAGTACTTC. The chain has TRBV19 and TRBJ2-5; D is perhaps TRBD2 (6 bases). The germline CDR1 and CDR2 sequences are LNHDA and SQIVND (reference sequence). There are 14 residues in the CDR3. Trimming took off 5 bases at V and 5 bases at J, with 15 bases between the two ends.